This T cell receptor (beta chain) came from a study of blood T cell repertoires in COVID-19. Germline assignment: CDR1 SGHRS and CDR2 YFSETQ. The V and J ends lost 2 bases and 8 bases respectively, with 10 bases between them. The CDR3 contains 12 residues. Measured with immunoSEQ multiplex PCR; TCRdb has only the in-frame clones, and not every one. The data hold 120,000 to 150,000 clones, with approximately 92% observed a single time. This clone appeared once. The gene calls are TRBV5-1 and TRBJ1-2; D is perhaps TRBD1 (6 bases). The sequencing input was peripheral blood. This clonotype originated in a woman aged 60-70 years with active COVID-19. Here the CDR3 reads CASSFTGIGYTF. The CDR3 bases are TGCGCCAGCAGCTTTACAGGGATCGGCTACACCTTC.